The 8 T cell receptor beta chains in this list originate from one sample, sequenced in a study of blood T cell repertoires in COVID-19. The repertoire was sequenced with immunoSEQ multiplex PCR; TCRdb's copy has only in-frame clones and lacks some. The sample shows about 210,000 clones, 80% to 90% of them seen only once. Material: peripheral blood. The receptors were sampled from a woman aged 45-60 years with active or convalescent COVID-19.

This clone was seen only a few times. The chain couples TRBV7-8 to TRBJ1-2; TRBD1 matches at 9 bases. Trimming took 6 bases from V and 4 from J; bases not matched to a gene: 12. This CDR3 comprises 16 residues. Per germline, CDR1 SGHVS and CDR2 FQNEAQ. The CDR3 nucleotides read TGTGCCAGCAGTTCCTCCCCGGGACAGGGCTCCTATGGCTACACCTTC. Amino acids: CASSSSPGQGSYGYTF.

V usage is TRBV2 and J usage is TRBJ1-1; tentatively, D is TRBD1 (6 bases). V was pared by 6 bases and J by 4 bases, with 15 bases between. The CDR3 is made up of 14 amino acids. The germline CDR1 and CDR2 sequences are SNHLY and FYNNEI. For the CDR3, the DNA is TGTGCCAGCAGCGATAAAGTCAGGGGCACTGAAGCTTTCTTT. Encoded protein: CASSDKVRGTEAFF.

This clone was seen only a few times. The V and J genes are TRBV30 and TRBJ1-2; D is perhaps TRBD1 (5 bases). Germline loops: CDR1 GTSNPN, CDR2 SVGIG (reference sequence). V lost 6 bases to trimming and J lost 8 bases, with 13 bases between them. This CDR3 contains 11 residues. CDR3 bases: TGTGCCTGCCGATGGGGGGTCGGCTACACCTTC. Encoded protein: CACRWGVGYTF.

The chain recombines TRBV2 with TRBJ1-6, with 8 bases that match TRBD1. Germline lookup yields CDR1 SNHLY and CDR2 FYNNEI. V dropped 1 base and J dropped 10; count of bases not matched to a gene: 6. The CDR3 spans 15 residues. The CDR3 here is CASSEGDRGRSPLHF. CDR3 nucleotide sequence: TGTGCCAGCAGTGAAGGCGACAGGGGACGATCACCCCTCCACTTT. The entire variable domain, with the rest obtained from reference TRBV2 and TRBJ1-6, is as follows: EPEVTQTPSHQVTQMGQEVILRCVPISNHLYFYWYRQILGQKVEFLVSFYNNEISEKSEIFDDQFSVERPDGSNFTLKIRSTKLEDSAMYFCASSEGDRGRSPLHFGNGTRLTVT.

The chain employs TRBV10-2 and TRBJ2-7, with 12 bases identical to TRBD2. V dropped 4 bases and J dropped 2; count of bases not matched to a gene: 0. The CDR3 runs to 14 residues. Germline V gene lookup returns CDR1 WSHSY and CDR2 SAAADI. The CDR3 coding sequence is TGCGCCAGCAGTGGGACTAGCGGGACCTACGAGCAGTACTTC. It encodes CASSGTSGTYEQYF.

The rearrangement links TRBV15 to TRBJ2-3; D possibly corresponds to TRBD2 (6 bases). CDR1 is LNHNV and CDR2 is YYDKDF in the germline V gene (reference sequence). The CDR3 sequence is 14 residues long. The germline V and J ends were trimmed by 0 bases and 5 bases, with 9 bases remaining between them. In DNA form, the CDR3 reads TGTGCCACCAGCAGAGATTTGGGAGGAGATACGCAGTATTTT. It codes for CATSRDLGGDTQYF.

This sequence joins TRBV25-1 and TRBJ1-2; 11 bases fit TRBD1. The CDR3 runs to 14 residues. Germline V CDR1 and CDR2: MGHDK, SYGVNS. With V trimmed by 6 bases and J by 1 base, 1 base remained unmatched. Here the CDR3 reads CASRGQGDNYGYTF. The CDR3 DNA sequence: TGTGCCAGCAGGGGACAGGGGGATAACTATGGCTACACCTTC.

The CDR3 DNA follows: TGTGCCAGCAGTTCAGGGGGCGCGATGAATGGGGCCAACGTCCTGACTTTC. The encoded protein is CASSSGGAMNGANVLTF. The chain uses TRBV28 and TRBJ2-6, with 8 bases lining up with TRBD1. The V gene's germline CDR1 is MDHEN and CDR2 SYDVKM. CDR3 size: 17 residues. V dropped 4 bases and J dropped 3; count of bases not matched to a gene: 8.